The next 24 T cell receptor beta chains were all read from a single sample in a study of T-cell memory formation after mild COVID-19. TCRdb analysed the 5' RACE reads with MiXCR anew, one entry per CDR3 protein. The sample has under 300,000 distinct CDR3 sequences, more than 15% seen once. Source material: PBMCs or a T cell subset sorted from them (not recorded which). Receptor source: a man between 18 and 29 years old who had mild COVID-19 (a few samples of this study predate the infection). Cell type and time point are not known.

This clonotype has more than one count but fewer than ten. The chain recombines TRBV20-1 with TRBJ2-1; tentatively, D is TRBD2 (6 bases). Trimming pared 6 bases from V and 8 bases from J, leaving 11 bases between. CDR3 length: 11 amino acids. Germline assignment: CDR1 DFQATT and CDR2 SNEGSKA (reference sequence). DNA of the CDR3: TGCAGTGCGGGCACGGGGGATGAGCAGTTCTTC. It yields the protein CSAGTGDEQFF.

The V call is TRBV4-2, the J call TRBJ2-7; TRBD1 might be the D (5 bases). This CDR3 region has 17 residues. Trimming removed 0 bases at V and 3 bases at J, with 18 bases between. Germline assignment: CDR1 LGHNA and CDR2 YNFKEQ. CDR3 in DNA: TGTGCCAGCAGCCAAGAGGGCAGGGTTGGTACCTTCTACGAGCAGTACTTC. Protein product: CASSQEGRVGTFYEQYF.

This clonotype was seen more than once but under ten times. The V gene is TRBV12-3 or TRBV12-4, the J gene TRBJ2-3; D assignment may be TRBD1 or TRBD2 (5 bases each). The V and J ends lost 4 bases and 6 bases respectively, with 14 bases between them. This CDR3 spans 14 amino acids. In DNA, the CDR3 is TGTGCCAGCAGTTGGGGCAGGGTAGCGGATACGCAGTATTTT. This gives the protein CASSWGRVADTQYF.

This clonotype was detected ten times or more. The V call is TRBV7-8, the J call TRBJ2-7, with D possibly being TRBD2 (6 bases). Germline assignment: CDR1 SGHVS and CDR2 FQNEAQ. CDR3 size: 16 residues. Trimming removed 1 base from V and 1 base from J, with 14 bases in between. CDR3 nucleotides: TGTGCCAGCAGCTTAGGGGGAGGACCGGGGTCCTACGAGCAGTACTTC. Amino acid sequence: CASSLGGGPGSYEQYF.

The rearrangement joins TRBV4-2 to TRBJ2-7; D may correspond to TRBD1 or TRBD2 (5 bases each). The CDR3 has 16 amino acids. From germline, CDR1 is LGHNA and CDR2 YNFKEQ. V lost 0 bases, J lost 3 bases, and 15 bases lay in between. CDR3 protein: CASSQDDSWRSYEQYF. As DNA, the CDR3 is TGTGCCAGCAGCCAAGATGACAGTTGGAGGAGCTACGAGCAGTACTTC.

CDR3 protein: CASSPGLAGGRGTDTQYF. CDR3 in DNA: TGCGCCAGCTCCCCGGGACTAGCGGGGGGGCGGGGGACAGATACGCAGTATTTT. The chain carries TRBV4-1 and TRBJ2-3, with 16 bases lining up with TRBD2. The CDR3 totals 18 residues. Germline V gives CDR1 MGHRA, CDR2 YSYEKL. The V segment lost 8 bases and the J segment 3 bases; nucleotides outside the gene matches: 11.

This clonotype has a handful of counts. The V gene is TRBV7-6, the J gene TRBJ2-5; TRBD2 matches at 7 bases. This CDR3 has 14 amino acids. The V segment lost 9 bases and the J segment 10 bases; nucleotides outside the gene matches: 17. Germline loops: CDR1 SGHVS, CDR2 FNYEAQ. CDR3 sequence reads: CASSGTTPSTGQYF. The CDR3 nucleotides are TGTGCCAGTTCCGGGACTACCCCTTCCACAGGCCAGTACTTC.

The chain has TRBV7-2 and TRBJ2-1; 9 bases align to TRBD1. There are 15 residues in the CDR3. Germline V gene sequence: CDR1 SGHTA, CDR2 FQGNSA. V was pared by 6 bases and J by 10 bases, with 13 bases of the junction left unmatched. CDR3 sequence: CASRGTGKGLGEQFF. The DNA for the CDR3 is TGTGCCAGCAGGGGGACAGGGAAAGGTTTGGGCGAGCAGTTCTTC.

The rearrangement joins TRBV6-6 to TRBJ1-1; D possibly corresponds to TRBD1 (5 bases). The V gene lost 8 bases and the J gene lost 1 base, with 14 bases spanning the gap. This CDR3 comprises 14 residues. Germline V CDR1 and CDR2: MNHNY, SVGAGI (reference sequence). Written as DNA, the CDR3 is TGTGCCAGCGGCCCCGGGGGGGAGAACACTGAAGCTTTCTTT. Its translation: CASGPGGENTEAFF.

This clonotype was detected only a few times. The J gene is TRBJ2-1, the V gene TRBV5-4; tentatively, D is TRBD1 or TRBD2 (5 bases each). Trimming cost V 3 bases and J 10 bases, with 11 bases left between them. Germline V gives CDR1 SGHNT, CDR2 YYREEE (reference sequence). This CDR3 is built from 12 residues. DNA for the CDR3: TGTGCCAGCAGCTGGGGGTCACGGGAGCAGTTCTTC. Protein: CASSWGSREQFF.

This clonotype was observed a few times. The V call is TRBV7-2, the J call TRBJ1-1, with D tentatively TRBD1 (6 bases). Deletions cut 5 bases from V and 0 bases from J, with 10 bases between. CDR1 is SGHTA, CDR2 FQGNSA, per germline. The CDR3 is 14 residues long. This chain's CDR3 is CASSVQGMNTEAFF. Written as DNA, the CDR3 is TGTGCCAGCAGCGTACAGGGTATGAACACTGAAGCTTTCTTT.

The chain has TRBV6-2 or TRBV6-3 and TRBJ1-2, with TRBD1 matching over 9 bases. Germline V CDR1 and CDR2: MNHEY, SVGEGT. CDR3 length equals 15 residues. Unmatched junction bases numbered 10, after V lost 6 bases and J lost 5 bases. The CDR3 DNA reads as TGTGCCAGCAGGGGCGCCGGGACAGGGAATTATGGCTACACCTTC. Its protein is CASRGAGTGNYGYTF.

This clonotype was detected a few times. The chain carries TRBV18 and TRBJ1-5; D gene ambiguous. Germline V gene data show CDR1 as KGHSH and CDR2 as LQKENI. V was trimmed by 1 base and J by 5 bases, leaving 6 bases between them. The CDR3 runs to 13 residues. CDR3 in DNA: TGTGCCAGCTCACCACTCGAGGATCAGCCCCAGCATTTT. Its protein is CASSPLEDQPQHF. Variable domain in full (rest from reference TRBV18 and TRBJ1-5): NAGVMQNPRHLVRRRGQEARLRCSPMKGHSHVYWYRQLPEEGLKFMVYLQKENIIDESGMPKERFSAEFPKEGPSILRIQQVVRGDSAAYFCASSPLEDQPQHFGDGTRLSIL.

This rearrangement joins TRBV20-1 to TRBJ1-1; D possibly corresponds to TRBD1 (6 bases). This CDR3 spans 15 amino acids. V lost 3 bases to trimming and J lost 3 bases, with 17 bases between them. CDR1 is DFQATT, CDR2 SNEGSKA, per germline (reference sequence). The CDR3 DNA reads TGCAGTGCTAGCGAAATGACAGGACGGGACACTGAAGCTTTCTTT. This gives the protein CSASEMTGRDTEAFF.

The chain links TRBV7-9 to TRBJ2-7; TRBD2 is a possible D gene (6 bases). This CDR3 contains 13 residues. CDR1 SEHNR and CDR2 FQNEAQ come from the germline V gene (reference sequence). The V and J ends lost 5 bases and 4 bases respectively, with 12 bases between them. The DNA for the CDR3 is TGTGCCAGCAGCAATACGGAGGGATACGAGCAGTACTTC. Its protein product is CASSNTEGYEQYF. Full variable domain (outside the CDR3, taken from reference TRBV7-9 and TRBJ2-7): DTGVSQNPRHKITKRGQNVTFRCDPISEHNRLYWYRQTLGQGPEFLTYFQNEAQLEKSRLLSDRFSAERPKGSFSTLEIQRTEQGDSAMYLCASSNTEGYEQYFGPGTRLTVT.

V gene TRBV7-2 combines with J gene TRBJ1-2; the match to TRBD1 covers 8 bases. The CDR3 runs 14 residues. Germline loops: CDR1 SGHTA, CDR2 FQGNSA. Trimming removed 3 bases from V and 13 bases from J; junction bases left unmatched: 13. The CDR3 DNA reads as TGTGCCAGCAGCTTTACCCGACAAGGGGACAGGAGCACCTTC. Translation: CASSFTRQGDRSTF.

This rearrangement joins TRBV12-3 or TRBV12-4 to TRBJ2-3, with D possibly being TRBD2 (5 bases). V was pared by 8 bases and J by 2 bases, with 14 bases between. The CDR3 extends over 14 amino acids. The CDR3 loop is CASVPLEATDTQYF. For the CDR3, the DNA is TGTGCCAGCGTTCCGCTGGAGGCCACAGATACGCAGTATTTT.

This clonotype was detected a few times. The DNA for the CDR3 is TGTGCCAGCAGGAGACAGGGGAGCAATGAGCAGTTCTTC. Translated: CASRRQGSNEQFF. This chain joins TRBV2 and TRBJ2-1, with 8 bases that match TRBD1. The V and J ends lost 6 bases and 6 bases, in that order; junction bases with no gene match: 4. The CDR3 contains 13 residues. CDR1 and CDR2 from the germline V gene are SNHLY and FYNNEI.

About this clonotype: The junction departs from the called germline gene at one end, perhaps through a read error. The genes are TRBV12-3 or TRBV12-4 and TRBJ2-2; D may match TRBD1 or TRBD2 (6 bases each). The CDR3 runs 16 residues. CDR3 protein: CDSRHRGLANTGELFF. CDR3 DNA sequence: TGTGACAGCAGGCATCGGGGGCTCGCGAACACCGGGGAGCTGTTTTTT.

There are a few counts of this clonotype. V gene TRBV3-1 combines with J gene TRBJ2-7; either TRBD1 or TRBD2 may fit D (5 bases each). This CDR3 comprises 16 residues. Germline V CDR1 and CDR2: LGHDT, YNNKEL (reference sequence). The V and J ends lost 4 bases and 2 bases respectively, with 18 bases between them. CDR3 residues: CASSPGTDGATYEQYF. CDR3 nucleotide sequence: TGTGCCAGCAGCCCCGGGACCGACGGGGCAACCTACGAGCAGTACTTC.

The chain uses TRBV7-3 and TRBJ1-5; no clear D. V gave up 5 bases and J gave up 7 bases, with 15 bases separating them. CDR3 length: 14 residues. Germline V gene lookup returns CDR1 SGHTA and CDR2 FQGTGA. The CDR3 loop reads CASSVGRAGQPQHF. In DNA, the CDR3 is TGTGCCAGCAGCGTAGGCCGGGCTGGCCAGCCCCAGCATTTT.

This clonotype was seen only a few times. The rearrangement joins TRBV19 to TRBJ2-2; D might be TRBD1 or TRBD2, each matching 6 bases. V dropped 9 bases and J dropped 3 bases, with 17 bases sitting between them. The CDR3 runs 15 residues. The germline CDR1 and CDR2 sequences are LNHDA and SQIVND (reference sequence). The CDR3 sequence: CASAEGGRDTGELFF. CDR3 coding DNA: TGTGCCAGCGCCGAGGGGGGAAGGGACACCGGGGAGCTGTTTTTT.

This clonotype was observed at least ten times. The gene calls are TRBV11-2 and TRBJ2-1, with TRBD2 matching over 8 bases. V dropped 8 bases and J dropped 8; count of bases not matched to a gene: 8. The CDR3 has 13 residues. Per the germline V gene, CDR1 is SGHAT and CDR2 is FQNNGV. CDR3 amino acids: CASLAGGVDEQFF. The CDR3 DNA reads as TGTGCCAGCTTGGCGGGGGGCGTCGATGAGCAGTTCTTC.

This chain links TRBV6-2 or TRBV6-3 with TRBJ2-7; D is perhaps TRBD1 (5 bases). The germline V gene encodes CDR1 MNHEY and CDR2 SVGEGT. This CDR3 is 13 amino acids long. Deletions cut 2 bases from V and 0 bases from J, with 5 bases between. The CDR3 is CASSYDSSYEQYV. The CDR3, as DNA: TGTGCCAGCAGTTACGACAGCTCCTACGAGCAGTACGTC.